The 7 T cell receptor beta chains below all came from one sample that was sequenced in a study of CD8 T cells in Susac syndrome. RNA totalling about 0.5 to 1 ug underwent reverse transcription with random hexamers. TCRdb called the immunoSEQ multiplex PCR reads again in MiXCR, with one record for every CDR3 protein. The sample comprises 150,000 to 200,000 distinct CDR3 sequences, about 94% of which are singletons, and just over 0.13% rests with the top ten. Sequencing was carried out using CD4+ T cells from PBMCs. The source of these receptors is a human donor in good health.

The V and J genes are TRBV23-1 and TRBJ1-1, with TRBD1 as a possible D gene (5 bases). TRBV23-1 is an open reading frame whose function is uncertain. The CDR3 is 14 residues long. V lost 4 bases to trimming and J lost 5 bases, with 14 bases between them. The CDR3 is CASSRGARTTEAFF. DNA for the CDR3: TGCGCCAGCAGTCGTGGGGCAAGAACGACTGAAGCTTTCTTT.

V and J are TRBV20-1 and TRBJ1-1; no firm D call. The length of the CDR3 is 13 residues. The germline V gene encodes CDR1 DFQATT and CDR2 SNEGSKA (reference sequence). The V and J ends lost 5 bases and 0 bases respectively, with 10 bases between them. DNA of the CDR3: TGCAGTGCTGTACCGACGGTGAACACTGAAGCTTTCTTT. Amino acids: CSAVPTVNTEAFF.

A few counts support this clonotype. Here the CDR3 reads CASSEVGGTEAFF. Here the CDR3 DNA reads TGTGCCAGCAGTGAAGTAGGGGGCACTGAAGCTTTCTTT. This sequence joins TRBV25-1 and TRBJ1-1, with a weak D call TRBD1 (6 bases). Germline CDR1 and CDR2: MGHDK and SYGVNS. The germline V and J ends were trimmed by 2 bases and 4 bases, with 8 bases remaining between them. The CDR3 sequence is 13 residues long.

The rearrangement links TRBV9 to TRBJ2-1; 10 nucleotides line up with TRBD2. Trimming took 3 bases from V and 3 from J; bases not matched to a gene: 6. The CDR3 is 16 amino acids. Germline CDR1 and CDR2: SGDLS and YYNGEE. In DNA, the CDR3 is TGTGCCAGCAGCGCCACGGGACTAGCGTACTACAATGAGCAGTTCTTC. Translating it yields CASSATGLAYYNEQFF.

The chain is built from TRBV6-6 and TRBJ1-1, with 8 bases lining up with TRBD1. The CDR3 contains 13 residues. V was clipped by 10 bases and J by 6 bases; unmatched bases: 10. The germline gives CDR1 MNHNY, CDR2 SVGAGI (reference sequence). This CDR3 is CATDRGYHSEAFF. The DNA of the CDR3 is TGTGCCACTGACAGGGGTTATCACTCTGAAGCTTTCTTT.

This clonotype was picked up a small number of times. This chain connects TRBV3-1 to TRBJ2-2, with 8 bases identical to TRBD1. V lost 4 bases to trimming and J lost 1 base; unmatched junction nucleotides: 2. The CDR3 covers 15 residues. The germline CDR1 and CDR2 sequences are LGHDT and YNNKEL (reference sequence). The CDR3 sequence is CASSPGTGNTGELFF. CDR3 nucleotide sequence: TGTGCCAGCAGCCCCGGGACAGGGAACACCGGGGAGCTGTTTTTT.

This clonotype was found a few times. The chain has TRBV2 and TRBJ1-6; TRBD1 might be the D (5 bases). CDR1 is SNHLY, CDR2 FYNNEI, per germline. V lost 6 bases and J lost 6, with 9 bases in between. There are 13 residues in the CDR3. CDR3 sequence: CASRWDGNSPLHF. The DNA for the CDR3 is TGTGCCAGCAGGTGGGACGGTAATTCACCCCTCCACTTT.